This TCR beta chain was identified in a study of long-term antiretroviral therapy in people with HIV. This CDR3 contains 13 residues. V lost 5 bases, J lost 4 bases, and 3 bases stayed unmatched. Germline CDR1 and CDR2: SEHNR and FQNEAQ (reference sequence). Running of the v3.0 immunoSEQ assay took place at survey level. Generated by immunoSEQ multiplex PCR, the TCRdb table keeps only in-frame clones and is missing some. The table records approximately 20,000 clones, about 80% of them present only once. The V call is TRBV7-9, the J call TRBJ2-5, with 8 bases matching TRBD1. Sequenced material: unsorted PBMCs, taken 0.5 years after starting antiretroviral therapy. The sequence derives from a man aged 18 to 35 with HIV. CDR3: CASSLRGPETQYF. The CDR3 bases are TGTGCCAGCAGCCTCAGGGGGCCAGAGACCCAGTACTTC.